This TCR beta chain was captured by sequencing in a study of cytomegalovirus exposure and HLA in healthy donors. This clone was observed a few times. In germline, CDR1 is MNHEY, CDR2 SMNVEV (reference sequence). This CDR3 is built from 15 residues. V trimming: 6 bases; J trimming: 2 bases; junction bases outside the gene matches: 7. The PCR was carried out with 60 Vbeta primers and 13 Jbeta primers. Clones were read by immunoSEQ multiplex PCR, and TCRdb kept only the in-frame ones, dropping some. The data hold about 40,000 clones, with approximately 80% observed a single time. This receptor was identified in a woman aged 18-30 years in good health and CMV-seropositive. This rearrangement joins TRBV27 to TRBJ2-3, with TRBD2 matching over 8 bases. Sequencing input: PBMCs. Here the CDR3 DNA reads TGTGCCAGCAGCCGCACTAGCGGACTCACAGATACGCAGTATTTT. Amino acids: CASSRTSGLTDTQYF.